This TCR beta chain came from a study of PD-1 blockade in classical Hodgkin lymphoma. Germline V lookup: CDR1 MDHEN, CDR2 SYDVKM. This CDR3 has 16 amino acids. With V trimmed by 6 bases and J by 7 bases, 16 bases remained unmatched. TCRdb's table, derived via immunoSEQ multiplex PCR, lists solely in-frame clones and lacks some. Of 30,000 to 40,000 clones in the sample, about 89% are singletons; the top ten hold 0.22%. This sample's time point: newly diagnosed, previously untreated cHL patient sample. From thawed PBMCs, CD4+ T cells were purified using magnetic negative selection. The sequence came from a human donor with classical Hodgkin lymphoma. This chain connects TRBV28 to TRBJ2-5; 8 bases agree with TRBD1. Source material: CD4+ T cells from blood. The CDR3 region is CASRRASDRGRVTQYF. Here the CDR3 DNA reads TGTGCCAGCAGACGAGCCAGCGACAGGGGACGTGTGACCCAGTACTTC.